These 3 T cell receptor beta chains share one sample of origin, sequenced in a study of regulatory T cells in long-lasting Graves disease (dated by TCRdb to the early 2020s). Reading the label with the study, this specimen's time point is: persistent/refractory GD, antithyroid drugs over 5 years with positive TRAb. For both TCR sequencing and RNA sequencing, RNA was extracted from PBMCs using TRIzol. To prepare the library, multiplex PCR was applied. Sequencing instrument: Illumina HiSeq 4000. CDR3 regions were amplified by Arm-PCR with iRepertoire HTBI primers to construct TCR beta libraries. The raw public data were reprocessed by TCRdb itself: fastp quality trimming at Q25, MiXCR clonotype calling, in-frame beta chains only. Rows are combined by CDR3 protein, so each entry shows the most common genes and DNA. The sample data list 390,000 or so distinct CDR3 sequences, and approximately 25% of these were observed just once. 25% to 30% of the sample belongs to the ten largest clones.

The sequences come from peripheral blood mononuclear cells (PBMCs), collected when the disease was refractory, from a patient treated with antithyroid drugs. These TCRs come from a woman aged 40 to 49 with Graves disease. Donor details come from another sample of the same person, matched by shared clones.

At least ten counts were recorded for this clonotype. J is TRBJ2-7 and V is TRBV2; D remains unclear. Germline lookup yields CDR1 SNHLY and CDR2 FYNNEI. This CDR3 has 11 amino acids. V lost 4 bases, J lost 8 bases, and 9 bases lay in between. CDR3 in amino acids: CASSVSRQQYF. The DNA for the CDR3 is TGTGCCAGCAGTGTGTCGCGACAGCAGTACTTC.

CDR3 amino acids: CASSSGNRYEQYF. CDR3 DNA sequence: TGTGCCAGCAGTAGCGGGAATAGGTACGAGCAGTACTTC. The gene calls are TRBV25-1 and TRBJ2-7, with 7 bases identical to TRBD2. The CDR3 consists of 13 residues. CDR1 and CDR2 (germline): MGHDK, SYGVNS. V shed 5 bases, J shed 4 bases, and the junction held 5 bases outside the gene matches.

The sample holds many counts of this clonotype. J is TRBJ1-4 and V is TRBV29-1; D is ambiguous. The CDR3 contains 12 residues. Trimming left V 5 bases short and J 5 bases short, with 9 bases between. Germline lookup yields CDR1 SQVTM and CDR2 ANQGSEA. The DNA of the CDR3 is TGCAGCGTTCTGGCGCCAAATGAAAAACTGTTTTTT. Translating gives CSVLAPNEKLFF.